This T cell receptor (beta chain) emerged from a study of shared clonotypes between healthy human individuals. The CDR3 covers 14 residues. CDR1 and CDR2 (germline): SEHNR, FQNEAQ (reference sequence). The J segment lost 7 bases and the V segment lost 5 bases, leaving 6 bases of the junction unmatched. Generated by immunoSEQ multiplex PCR, the TCRdb table keeps only in-frame clones and is missing some. The table has some 2 million clones, 85% to 95% seen once. The sequencing sample was made of naive CD4+ T cells sorted from blood. Stated subset: CD45RA+ positively selected. The clonotype was recovered from a man between 18 and 35 years old in good health. The V call is TRBV7-9, the J call TRBJ1-5; 9 nucleotides match TRBD1. The chain's CDR3 is CASSQDRGGQPQHF. The CDR3 DNA reads TGTGCCAGCAGCCAAGACAGGGGGGGACAGCCCCAGCATTTT.